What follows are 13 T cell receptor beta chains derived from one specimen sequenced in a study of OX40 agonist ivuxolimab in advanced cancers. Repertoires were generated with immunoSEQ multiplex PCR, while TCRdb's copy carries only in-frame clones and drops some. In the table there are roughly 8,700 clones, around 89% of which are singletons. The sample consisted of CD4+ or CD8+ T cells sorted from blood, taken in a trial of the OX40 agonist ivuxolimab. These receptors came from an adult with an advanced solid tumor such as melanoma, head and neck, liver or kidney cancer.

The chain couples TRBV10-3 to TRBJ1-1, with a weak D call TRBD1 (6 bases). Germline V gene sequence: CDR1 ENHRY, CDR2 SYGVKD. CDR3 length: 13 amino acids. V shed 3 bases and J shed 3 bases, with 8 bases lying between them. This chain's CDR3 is CAISDAGDTEAFF. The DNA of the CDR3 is TGTGCCATCAGTGATGCAGGGGACACTGAAGCTTTCTTT.

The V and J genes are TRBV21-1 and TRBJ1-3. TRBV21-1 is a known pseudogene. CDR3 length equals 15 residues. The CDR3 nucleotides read TGTGCCAGCAGGTTTTGGCTACACGCACGAAACACCATATATTTT. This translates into CASRFWLHARNTIYF.

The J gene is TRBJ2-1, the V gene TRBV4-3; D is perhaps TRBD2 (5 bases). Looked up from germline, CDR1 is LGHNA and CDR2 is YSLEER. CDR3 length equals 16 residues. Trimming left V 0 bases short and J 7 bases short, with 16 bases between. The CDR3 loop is CASSQDGVDYGNEQFF. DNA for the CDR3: TGCGCCAGCAGCCAAGACGGCGTAGACTACGGAAATGAGCAGTTCTTC.

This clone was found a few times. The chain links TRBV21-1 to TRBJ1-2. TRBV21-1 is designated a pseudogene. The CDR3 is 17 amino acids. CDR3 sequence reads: CASPLRGGERGFYGYTF. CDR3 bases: TGTGCCAGCCCCCTCCGGGGAGGGGAAAGAGGGTTCTATGGCTACACCTTC.

The CDR3 protein is CASSDSGSYEQYV. DNA for the CDR3: TGTGCCAGCAGTGATTCAGGGTCCTACGAGCAGTACGTC. The chain employs TRBV2 and TRBJ2-7; a possible D gene is TRBD1 (5 bases). Germline CDR1 SNHLY, CDR2 FYNNEI. CDR3 length: 13 amino acids. V lost 3 bases, J lost 1 base, and 7 bases lay in between.

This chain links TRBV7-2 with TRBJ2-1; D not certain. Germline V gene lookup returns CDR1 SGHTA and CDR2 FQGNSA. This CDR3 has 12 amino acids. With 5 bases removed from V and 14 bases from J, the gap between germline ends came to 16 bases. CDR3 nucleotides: TGTGCCAGCAGCCCTCAGCTCGGTCGAAAGTTCTTC. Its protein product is CASSPQLGRKFF. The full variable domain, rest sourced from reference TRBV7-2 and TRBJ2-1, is GAGVSQSPSNKVTEKGKDVELRCDPISGHTALYWYRQSLGQGLEFLIYFQGNSAPDKSGLPSDRFSAERTGGSVSTLTIQRTQQEDSAVYLCASSPQLGRKFFGPGTRLTVL.

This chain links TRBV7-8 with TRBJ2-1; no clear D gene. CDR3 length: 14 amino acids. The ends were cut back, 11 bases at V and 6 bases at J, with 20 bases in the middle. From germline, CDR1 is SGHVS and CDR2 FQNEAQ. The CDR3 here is CAVARSNALNEQFF. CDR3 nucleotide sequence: TGTGCCGTCGCTAGGTCAAATGCTCTCAATGAGCAGTTCTTC.

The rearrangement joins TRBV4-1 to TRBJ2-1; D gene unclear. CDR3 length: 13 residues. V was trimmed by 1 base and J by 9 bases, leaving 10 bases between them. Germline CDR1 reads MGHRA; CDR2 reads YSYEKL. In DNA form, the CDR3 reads TGCGCCAGCAGCCAAGGGCGGCAGTCTGAGCAGTTCTTC. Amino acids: CASSQGRQSEQFF.

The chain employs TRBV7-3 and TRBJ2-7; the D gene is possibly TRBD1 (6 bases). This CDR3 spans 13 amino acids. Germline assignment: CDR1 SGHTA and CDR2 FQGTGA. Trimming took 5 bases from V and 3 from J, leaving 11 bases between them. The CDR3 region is CASSVDRNYEQYV. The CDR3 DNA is TGTGCCAGCAGCGTCGACAGGAACTACGAGCAGTACGTC.

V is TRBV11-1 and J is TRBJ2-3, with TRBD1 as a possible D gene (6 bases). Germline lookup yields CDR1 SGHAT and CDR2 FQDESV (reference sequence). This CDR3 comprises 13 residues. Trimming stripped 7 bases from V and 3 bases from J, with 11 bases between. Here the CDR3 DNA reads TGTGCCAGCAAGTTTACAGGGACAGATACGCAGTATTTT. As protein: CASKFTGTDTQYF.

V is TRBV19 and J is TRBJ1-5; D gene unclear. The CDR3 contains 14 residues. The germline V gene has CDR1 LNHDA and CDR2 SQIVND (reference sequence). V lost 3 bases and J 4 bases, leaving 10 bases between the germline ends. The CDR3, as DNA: TGTGCCAGTAGTATCCGGGATACTAATCAGCCCCAGCATTTT. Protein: CASSIRDTNQPQHF. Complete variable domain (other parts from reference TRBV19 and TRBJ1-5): DGGITQSPKYLFRKEGQNVTLSCEQNLNHDAMYWYRQDPGQGLRLIYYSQIVNDFQKGDIAEGYSVSREKKESFPLTVTSAQKNPTAFYLCASSIRDTNQPQHFGDGTRLSIL.

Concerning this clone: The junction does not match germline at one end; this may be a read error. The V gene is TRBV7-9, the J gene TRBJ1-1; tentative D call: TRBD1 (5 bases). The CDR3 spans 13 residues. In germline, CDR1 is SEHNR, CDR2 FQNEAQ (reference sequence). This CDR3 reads CASSLVEDTEAFF. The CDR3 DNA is TGTGCCAGCAGCTTAGTGGAGGACACCGAAGCTTTCTTT.

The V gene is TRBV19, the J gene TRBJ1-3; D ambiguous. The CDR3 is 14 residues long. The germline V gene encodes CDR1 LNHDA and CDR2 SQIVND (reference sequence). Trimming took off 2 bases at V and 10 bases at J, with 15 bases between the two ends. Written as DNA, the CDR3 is TGTGCCAGTAGTATACGAGGTGAAGTAGGAACCATATATTTT. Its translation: CASSIRGEVGTIYF.